This T cell receptor beta chain was identified in a study of T cell responses to AZD1222 COVID-19 vaccine. Germline V lookup: CDR1 LGHDT, CDR2 YNNKEL (reference sequence). The CDR3 runs to 21 residues. The data were produced by immunoSEQ multiplex PCR, yet TCRdb's version contains in-frame clones alone and is incomplete. The data hold tens of thousands of clones, with 65% to 80% observed a single time. Only a few counts were recorded for this clone. At one end the junction does not follow the germline gene, possibly because of a read error. Source: peripheral blood, taken on day 0 of AZD1222 vaccination. This clonotype originated in an adult in good health. The rearrangement joins TRBV3-1 (or the pseudogene TRBV3-2) to TRBJ2-1; 7 bases match TRBD2. The CDR3 coding sequence is TGTGCCAGCACCCAATCAACGAGGGGAGCGGGGCCGCAACATCTTTACAATGAGCAGTTCTTC. Its translation is CASTQSTRGAGPQHLYNEQFF.